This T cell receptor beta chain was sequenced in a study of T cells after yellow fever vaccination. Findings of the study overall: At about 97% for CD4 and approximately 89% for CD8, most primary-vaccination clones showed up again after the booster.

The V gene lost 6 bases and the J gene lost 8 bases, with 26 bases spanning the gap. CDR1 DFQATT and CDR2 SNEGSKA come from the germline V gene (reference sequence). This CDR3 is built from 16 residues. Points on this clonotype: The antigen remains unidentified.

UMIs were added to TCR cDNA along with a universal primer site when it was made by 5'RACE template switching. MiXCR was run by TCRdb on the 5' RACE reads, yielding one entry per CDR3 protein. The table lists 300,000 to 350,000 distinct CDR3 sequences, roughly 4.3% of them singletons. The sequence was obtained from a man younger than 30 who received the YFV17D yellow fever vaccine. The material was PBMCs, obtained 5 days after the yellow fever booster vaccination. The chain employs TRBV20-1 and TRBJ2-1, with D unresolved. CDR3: CSAANPVGRRSYEQFF. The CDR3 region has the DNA TGCAGTGCCGCAAACCCCGTCGGACGCCGGTCGTATGAGCAGTTCTTC.